The source of this TCR beta chain is a study of human T cells and chemical hapten exposure. At the level of the study: Per-sample TCR yield variability stemmed mainly from small pooled library volume differences.

This sample's time point: patch test 1, 2 weeks after DPC sensitization. The treatment here: therapeutic diphenylcyclopropenone sensitization with weekly scalp DPC. Every donor had alopecia and was 18 to 70 years old; all were suitable for DPC. TCRdb reanalysed the RACE reads using MiXCR and keeps one entry per CDR3 protein. The top ten hold about 0.9% of the sample, which has around 120,000 distinct CDR3 sequences, around 13% seen once. The CDR3 runs 14 residues. Study-wide results and limits: With alopecia, donors may have immune responses unlike healthy people's.

In this sample, this clonotype turned up a few times. Its antigen remains unidentified. This receptor was identified in a man aged 18 to 29 with alopecia areata. Some clones in this sample may be carry-over from other donors' samples. Sequenced here: whole blood, sampled in connection with sensitization to the hapten diphenylcyclopropenone (DPC). The chain uses TRBV21-1 and TRBJ2-7; no check of the table's D call, TRBD1, against the DNA was made. TRBV21-1 is described as a pseudogene. In nucleotides, the CDR3 is TGTGCCAGCAGCAAACTGGGACAGAGTTACGAGCAGTACGTC. Protein product: CASSKLGQSYEQYV.